This TCR beta chain was captured by sequencing in a study of shared clonotypes between healthy human individuals. Looking at the study overall: Donors had three CD4 naive, three CD4 memory, two CD8 naive and one CD8 memory plate apiece.

CD45RO-negative, CCR7-positively selected cells formed the naive CD8 fraction, excluding terminally differentiated effector memory CD45RA+ cells. Germline V lookup: CDR1 WNHNN, CDR2 SYGVQD (reference sequence). V lost 0 bases and J 0 bases, leaving 6 bases between the germline ends. The CDR3 is made up of 15 amino acids. TCRdb keeps only in-frame clones here, not all; method: immunoSEQ multiplex PCR. This sample yields around 2,000,000 clones, of which 90% to 95% are seen a single time; more than 1.5% belongs to the top ten. The chain joins TRBV10-1 to TRBJ1-3; no clear D gene. Source material: naive CD8+ T cells from PBMCs. The TCR comes from a man between 18 and 29 years old in good health. Some clones in this sample may be carry-over from other donors' samples. This CDR3 reads CASSESISSGNTIYF. In nucleotides, the CDR3 is TGCGCCAGCAGTGAGTCGATCAGCTCTGGAAACACCATATATTTT.